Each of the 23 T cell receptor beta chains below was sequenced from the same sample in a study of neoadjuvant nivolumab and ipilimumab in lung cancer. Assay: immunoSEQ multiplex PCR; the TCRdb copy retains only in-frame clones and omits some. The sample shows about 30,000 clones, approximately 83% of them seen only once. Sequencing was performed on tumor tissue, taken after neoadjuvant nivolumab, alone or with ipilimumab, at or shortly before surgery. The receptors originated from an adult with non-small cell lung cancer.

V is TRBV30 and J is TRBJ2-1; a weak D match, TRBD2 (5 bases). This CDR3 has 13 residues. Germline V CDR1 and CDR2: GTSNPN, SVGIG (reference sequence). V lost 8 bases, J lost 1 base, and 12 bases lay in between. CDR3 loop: CARTGRSYNEQFF. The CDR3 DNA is TGTGCCCGAACTGGGAGATCCTACAATGAGCAGTTCTTC.

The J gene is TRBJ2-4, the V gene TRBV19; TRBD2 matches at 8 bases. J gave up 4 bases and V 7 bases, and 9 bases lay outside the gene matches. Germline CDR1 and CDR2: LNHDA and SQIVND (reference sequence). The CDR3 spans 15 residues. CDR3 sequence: CASTSPGGAKNIQYF. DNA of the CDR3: TGTGCCAGTACATCTCCCGGGGGGGCAAAAAACATTCAGTACTTC.

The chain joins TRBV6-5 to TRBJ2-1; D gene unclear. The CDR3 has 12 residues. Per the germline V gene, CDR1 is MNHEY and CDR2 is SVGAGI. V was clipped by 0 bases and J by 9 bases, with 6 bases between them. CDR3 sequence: CASSYSIGEQFF. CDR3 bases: TGTGCCAGCAGTTACTCTATCGGTGAGCAGTTCTTC.

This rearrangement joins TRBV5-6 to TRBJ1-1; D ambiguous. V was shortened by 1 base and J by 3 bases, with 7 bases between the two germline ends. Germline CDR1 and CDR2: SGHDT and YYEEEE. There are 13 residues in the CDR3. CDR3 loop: CASSLTVDTEAFF. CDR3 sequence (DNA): TGTGCCAGCAGCTTGACAGTGGACACTGAAGCTTTCTTT.

The CDR3 bases are TGCAGTGTACAGGCAAGCTACACCTTC. This encodes CSVQASYTF. The chain carries TRBV20-1 and TRBJ1-2, with a weak D call TRBD1 (5 bases). V was trimmed by 7 bases and J by 9 bases, leaving 9 bases between them. Germline CDR1 is DFQATT and CDR2 is SNEGSKA (reference sequence). The CDR3 length is 9 residues.

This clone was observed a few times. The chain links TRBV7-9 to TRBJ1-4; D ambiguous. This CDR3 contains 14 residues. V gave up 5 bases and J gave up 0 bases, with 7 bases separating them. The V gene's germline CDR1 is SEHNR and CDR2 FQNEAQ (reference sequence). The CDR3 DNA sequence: TGTGCCAGCAGCAAAAGCGCAACTAATGAAAAACTGTTTTTT. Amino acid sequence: CASSKSATNEKLFF.

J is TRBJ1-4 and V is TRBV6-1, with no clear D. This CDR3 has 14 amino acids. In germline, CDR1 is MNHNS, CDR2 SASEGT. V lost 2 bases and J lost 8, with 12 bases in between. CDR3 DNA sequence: TGTGCCAGCAGTGAAAGGGCGCTTGGCGAAAAACTGTTTTTT. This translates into CASSERALGEKLFF.

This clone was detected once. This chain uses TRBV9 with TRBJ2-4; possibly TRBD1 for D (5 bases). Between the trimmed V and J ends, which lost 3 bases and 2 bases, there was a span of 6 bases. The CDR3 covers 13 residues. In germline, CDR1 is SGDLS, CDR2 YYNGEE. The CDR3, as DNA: TGTGCCAGCAGCGAGGGGACCAAAAACATTCAGTACTTC. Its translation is CASSEGTKNIQYF.

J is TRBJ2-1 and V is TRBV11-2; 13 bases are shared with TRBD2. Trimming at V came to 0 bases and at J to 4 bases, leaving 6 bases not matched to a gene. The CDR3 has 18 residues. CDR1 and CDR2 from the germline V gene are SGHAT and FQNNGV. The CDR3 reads CASSLDGELAGGYNEQFF. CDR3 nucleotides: TGTGCCAGCAGCTTAGACGGGGAACTAGCGGGGGGGTACAATGAGCAGTTCTTC.

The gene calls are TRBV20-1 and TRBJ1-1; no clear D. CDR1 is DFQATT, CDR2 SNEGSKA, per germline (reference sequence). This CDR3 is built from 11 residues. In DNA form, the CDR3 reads TGCGCGGGAGAGCTGGGCACTGAAGCTTTCTTT. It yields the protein CAGELGTEAFF.

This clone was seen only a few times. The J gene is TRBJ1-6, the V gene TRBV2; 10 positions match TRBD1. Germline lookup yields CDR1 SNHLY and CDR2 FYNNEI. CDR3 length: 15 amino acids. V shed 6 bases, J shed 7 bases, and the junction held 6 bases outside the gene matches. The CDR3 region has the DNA TGTGCCAGCAGCTCTTTGACAGGGGGCAATTCACCCCTCCACTTT. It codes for CASSSLTGGNSPLHF. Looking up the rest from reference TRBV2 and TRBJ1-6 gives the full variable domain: EPEVTQTPSHQVTQMGQEVILRCVPISNHLYFYWYRQILGQKVEFLVSFYNNEISEKSEIFDDQFSVERPDGSNFTLKIRSTKLEDSAMYFCASSSLTGGNSPLHFGNGTRLTVT.

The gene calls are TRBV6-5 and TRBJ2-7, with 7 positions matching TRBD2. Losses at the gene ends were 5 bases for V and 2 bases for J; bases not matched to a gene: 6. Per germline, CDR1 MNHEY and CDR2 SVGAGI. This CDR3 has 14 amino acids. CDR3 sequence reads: CASSKYSGPYEQYF. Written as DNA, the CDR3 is TGTGCCAGCAGTAAATATAGCGGGCCCTACGAGCAGTACTTC.

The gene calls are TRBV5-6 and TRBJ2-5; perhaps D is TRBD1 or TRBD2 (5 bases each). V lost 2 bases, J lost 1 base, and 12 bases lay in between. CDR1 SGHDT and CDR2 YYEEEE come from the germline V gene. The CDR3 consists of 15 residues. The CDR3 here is CASSFGAGFQETQYF. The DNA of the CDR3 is TGTGCCAGCAGCTTCGGGGCCGGATTCCAAGAGACCCAGTACTTC.

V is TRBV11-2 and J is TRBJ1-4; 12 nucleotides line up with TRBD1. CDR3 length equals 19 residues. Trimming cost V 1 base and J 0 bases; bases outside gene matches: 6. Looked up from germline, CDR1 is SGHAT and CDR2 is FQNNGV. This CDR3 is CASSLAGQGAPATNEKLFF. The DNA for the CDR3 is TGTGCCAGCAGCTTAGCGGGACAGGGGGCCCCTGCAACTAATGAAAAACTGTTTTTT.

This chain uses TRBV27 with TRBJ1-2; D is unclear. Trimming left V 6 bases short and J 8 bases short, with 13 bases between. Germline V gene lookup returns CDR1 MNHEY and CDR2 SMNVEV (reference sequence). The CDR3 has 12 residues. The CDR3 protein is CASSSRLGGYTF. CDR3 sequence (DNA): TGTGCCAGCAGCTCCCGTTTGGGAGGCTACACCTTC.

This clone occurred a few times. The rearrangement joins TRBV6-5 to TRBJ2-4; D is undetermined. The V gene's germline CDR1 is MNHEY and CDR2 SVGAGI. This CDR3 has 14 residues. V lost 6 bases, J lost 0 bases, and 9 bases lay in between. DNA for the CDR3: TGTGCCAGCAGAGAGACACTAGCCAAAAACATTCAGTACTTC. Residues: CASRETLAKNIQYF.

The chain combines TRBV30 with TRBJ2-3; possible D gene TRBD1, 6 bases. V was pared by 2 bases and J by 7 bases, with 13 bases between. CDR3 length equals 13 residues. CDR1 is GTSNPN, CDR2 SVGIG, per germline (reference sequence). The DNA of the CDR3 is TGTGCCTGGAGTTTGGGGGCCTGGAATACGCAGTATTTT. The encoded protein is CAWSLGAWNTQYF.

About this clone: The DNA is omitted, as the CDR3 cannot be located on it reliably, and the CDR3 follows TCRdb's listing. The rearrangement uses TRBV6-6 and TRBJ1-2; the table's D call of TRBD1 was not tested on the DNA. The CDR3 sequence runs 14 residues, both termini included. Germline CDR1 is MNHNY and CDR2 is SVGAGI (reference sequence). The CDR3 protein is CASSSSDRRMSYTF.

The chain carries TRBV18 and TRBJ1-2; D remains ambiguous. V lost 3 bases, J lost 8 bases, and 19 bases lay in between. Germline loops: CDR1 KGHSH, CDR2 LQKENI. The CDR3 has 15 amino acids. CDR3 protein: CASSPGLVRSDGYTF. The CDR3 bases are TGTGCCAGCTCACCGGGCCTGGTTAGATCGGACGGCTACACCTTC.

CDR3 sequence: CASSPSLWDEKLFF. The CDR3 DNA reads as TGCGCCAGCAGCCCATCCTTGTGGGACGAAAAACTGTTTTTT. This chain joins TRBV5-1 and TRBJ1-4; a possible D gene is TRBD1 (5 bases). This CDR3 contains 14 residues. V was cut by 4 bases and J by 8 bases, with 15 bases left in between. Germline assignment: CDR1 SGHRS and CDR2 YFSETQ.

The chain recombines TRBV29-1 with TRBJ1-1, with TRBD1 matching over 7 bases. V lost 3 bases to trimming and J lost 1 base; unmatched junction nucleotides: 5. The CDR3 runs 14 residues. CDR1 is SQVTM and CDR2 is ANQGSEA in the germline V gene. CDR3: CSVEYDRENTEAFF. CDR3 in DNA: TGCAGCGTTGAGTACGACAGGGAGAACACTGAAGCTTTCTTT.

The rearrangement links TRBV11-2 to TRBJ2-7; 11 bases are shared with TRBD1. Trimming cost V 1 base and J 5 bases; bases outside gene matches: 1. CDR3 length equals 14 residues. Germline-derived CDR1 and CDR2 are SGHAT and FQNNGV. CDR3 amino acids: CASSLGTGGDEQYF. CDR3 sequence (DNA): TGTGCCAGCAGCTTAGGGACAGGGGGCGACGAGCAGTACTTC.

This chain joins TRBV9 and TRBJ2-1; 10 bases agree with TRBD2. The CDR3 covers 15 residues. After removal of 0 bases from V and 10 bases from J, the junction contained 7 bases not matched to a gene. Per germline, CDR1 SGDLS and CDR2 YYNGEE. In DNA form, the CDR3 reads TGTGCCAGCAGCGTAGGGACTAGCGGTGAACGGGAGCAGTTCTTC. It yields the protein CASSVGTSGEREQFF.